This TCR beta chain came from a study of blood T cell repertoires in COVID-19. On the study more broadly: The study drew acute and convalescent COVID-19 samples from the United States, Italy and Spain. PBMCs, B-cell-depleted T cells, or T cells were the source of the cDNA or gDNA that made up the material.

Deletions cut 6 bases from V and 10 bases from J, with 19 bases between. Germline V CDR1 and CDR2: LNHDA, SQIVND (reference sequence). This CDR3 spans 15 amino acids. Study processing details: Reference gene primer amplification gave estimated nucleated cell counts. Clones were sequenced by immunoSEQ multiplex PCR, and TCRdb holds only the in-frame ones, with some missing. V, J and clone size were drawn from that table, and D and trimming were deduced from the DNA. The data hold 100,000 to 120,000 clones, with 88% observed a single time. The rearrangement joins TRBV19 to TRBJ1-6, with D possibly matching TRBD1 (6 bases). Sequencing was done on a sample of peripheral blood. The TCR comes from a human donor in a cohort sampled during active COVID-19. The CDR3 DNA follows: TGTGCCAGTAGCACGGACAGCTCACGGAGGTCACCCCTCCACTTT. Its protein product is CASSTDSSRRSPLHF.